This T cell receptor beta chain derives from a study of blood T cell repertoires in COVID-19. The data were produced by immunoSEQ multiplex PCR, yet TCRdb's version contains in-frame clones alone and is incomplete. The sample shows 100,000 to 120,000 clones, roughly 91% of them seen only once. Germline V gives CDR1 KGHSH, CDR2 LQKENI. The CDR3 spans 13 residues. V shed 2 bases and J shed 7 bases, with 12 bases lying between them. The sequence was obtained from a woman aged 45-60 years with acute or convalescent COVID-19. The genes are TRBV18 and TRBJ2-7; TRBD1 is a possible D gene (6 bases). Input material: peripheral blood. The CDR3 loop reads CASSPLNREEQYF. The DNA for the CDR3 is TGTGCCAGCTCACCATTGAACAGGGAGGAGCAGTACTTC.